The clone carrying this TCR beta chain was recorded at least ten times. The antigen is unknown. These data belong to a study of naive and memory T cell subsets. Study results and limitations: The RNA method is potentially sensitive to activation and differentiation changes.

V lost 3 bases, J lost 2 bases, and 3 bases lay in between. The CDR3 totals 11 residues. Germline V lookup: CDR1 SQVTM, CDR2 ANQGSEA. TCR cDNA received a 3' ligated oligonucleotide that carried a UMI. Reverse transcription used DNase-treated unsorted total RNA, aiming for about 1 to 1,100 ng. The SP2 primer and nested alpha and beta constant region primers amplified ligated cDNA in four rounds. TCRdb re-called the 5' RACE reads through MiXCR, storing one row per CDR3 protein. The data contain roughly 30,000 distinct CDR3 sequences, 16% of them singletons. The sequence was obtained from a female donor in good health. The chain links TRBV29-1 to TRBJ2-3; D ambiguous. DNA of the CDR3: TGCAGCGTTGACACCACAGATACGCAGTATTTT. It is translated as CSVDTTDTQYF.